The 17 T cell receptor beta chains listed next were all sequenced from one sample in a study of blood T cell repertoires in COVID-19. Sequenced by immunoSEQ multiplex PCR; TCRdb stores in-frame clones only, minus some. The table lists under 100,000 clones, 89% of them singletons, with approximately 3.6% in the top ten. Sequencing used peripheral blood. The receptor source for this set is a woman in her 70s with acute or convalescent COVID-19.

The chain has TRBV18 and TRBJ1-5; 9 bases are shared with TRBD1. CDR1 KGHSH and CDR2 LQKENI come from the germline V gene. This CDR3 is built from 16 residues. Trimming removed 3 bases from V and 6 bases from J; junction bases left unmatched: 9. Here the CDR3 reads CASSPLSGTGSQPQHF. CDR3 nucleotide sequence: TGTGCCAGCTCACCCTTGTCCGGGACAGGGAGTCAGCCCCAGCATTTT.

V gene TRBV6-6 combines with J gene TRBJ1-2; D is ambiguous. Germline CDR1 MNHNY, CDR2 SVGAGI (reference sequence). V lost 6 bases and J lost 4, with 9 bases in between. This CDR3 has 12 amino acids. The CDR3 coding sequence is TGTGCCAGCAGGCCAGGTACCTATGGCTACACCTTC. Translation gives CASRPGTYGYTF.

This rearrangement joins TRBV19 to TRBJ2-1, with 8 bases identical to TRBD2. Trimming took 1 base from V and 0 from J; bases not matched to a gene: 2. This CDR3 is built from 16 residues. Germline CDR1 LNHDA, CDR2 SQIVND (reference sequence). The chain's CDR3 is CASSIGGLVSYNEQFF. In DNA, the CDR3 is TGTGCCAGTAGTATAGGGGGACTAGTCTCCTACAATGAGCAGTTCTTC.

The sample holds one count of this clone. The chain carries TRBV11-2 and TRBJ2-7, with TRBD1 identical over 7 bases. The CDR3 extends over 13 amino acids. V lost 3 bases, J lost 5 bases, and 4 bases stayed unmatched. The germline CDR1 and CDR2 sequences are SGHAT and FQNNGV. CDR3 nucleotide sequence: TGTGCCAGCAGCTTCGACAGGGTACACGAGCAGTACGTC. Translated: CASSFDRVHEQYV.

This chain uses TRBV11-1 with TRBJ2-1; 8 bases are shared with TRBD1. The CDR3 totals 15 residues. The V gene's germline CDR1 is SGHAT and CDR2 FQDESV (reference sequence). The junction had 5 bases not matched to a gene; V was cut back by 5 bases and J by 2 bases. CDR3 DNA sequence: TGTGCCAGCAGCCAGGGACAGGCAACCTACAATGAGCAGTTCTTC. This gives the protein CASSQGQATYNEQFF.

CDR3 coding DNA: TGTGCCAGTAGTAGTCGGGACAGGGAGACCCAGTACTTC. It translates to CASSSRDRETQYF. The gene calls are TRBV19 and TRBJ2-5; 8 bases fit TRBD1. V trimming: 4 bases; J trimming: 5 bases; junction bases outside the gene matches: 3. Germline CDR1 and CDR2: LNHDA and SQIVND (reference sequence). This CDR3 has 13 residues.

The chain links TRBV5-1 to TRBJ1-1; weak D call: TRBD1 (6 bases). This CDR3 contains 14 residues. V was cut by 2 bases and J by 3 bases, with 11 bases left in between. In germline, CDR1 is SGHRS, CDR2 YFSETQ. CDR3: CASSFQGPDTEAFF. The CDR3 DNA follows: TGCGCCAGCAGCTTTCAGGGGCCCGACACTGAAGCTTTCTTT.

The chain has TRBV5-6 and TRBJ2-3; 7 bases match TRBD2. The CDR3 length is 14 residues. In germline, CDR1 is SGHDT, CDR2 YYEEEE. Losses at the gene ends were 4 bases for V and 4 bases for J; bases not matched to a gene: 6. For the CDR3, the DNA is TGTGCCAGCAGCACCCGGGACTACGCAGATACGCAGTATTTT. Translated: CASSTRDYADTQYF.

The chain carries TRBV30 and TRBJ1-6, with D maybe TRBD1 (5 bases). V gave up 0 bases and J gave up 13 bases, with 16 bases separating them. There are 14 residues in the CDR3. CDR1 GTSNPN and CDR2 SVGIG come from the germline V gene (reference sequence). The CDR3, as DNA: TGTGCCTGGAGTGTAAAGGGGCAGTTGCGGCCCCTCCACTTT. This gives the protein CAWSVKGQLRPLHF.

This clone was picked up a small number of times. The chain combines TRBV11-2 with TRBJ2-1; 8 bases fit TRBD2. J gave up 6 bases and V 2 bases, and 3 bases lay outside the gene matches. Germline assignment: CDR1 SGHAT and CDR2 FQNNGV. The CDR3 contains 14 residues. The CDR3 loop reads CASSLHSGVNEQFF. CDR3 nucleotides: TGTGCCAGCAGCTTACATAGCGGGGTCAATGAGCAGTTCTTC.

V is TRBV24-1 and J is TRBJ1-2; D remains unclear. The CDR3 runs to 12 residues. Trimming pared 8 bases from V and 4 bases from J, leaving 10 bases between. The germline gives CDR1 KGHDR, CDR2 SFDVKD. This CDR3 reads CATMDGGYGYTF. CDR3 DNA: TGTGCCACCATGGACGGAGGCTATGGCTACACCTTC.

The DNA for the CDR3 is TGCGCCAGCAGTGAGCCGCGGGCCTCCACCTACGAGCAGTACTTC. Its translation is CASSEPRASTYEQYF. This sequence joins TRBV10-2 and TRBJ2-7, with TRBD2 as a possible D gene (5 bases). Trimming left V 2 bases short and J 2 bases short, with 13 bases between. The CDR3 has 15 amino acids. Germline CDR1 WSHSY, CDR2 SAAADI.

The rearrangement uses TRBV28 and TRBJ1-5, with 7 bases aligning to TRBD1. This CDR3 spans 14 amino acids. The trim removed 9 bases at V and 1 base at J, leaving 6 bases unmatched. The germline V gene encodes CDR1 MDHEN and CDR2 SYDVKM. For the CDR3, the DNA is TGTGCCAGTGAACAGGGGTTGAGCAATCAGCCCCAGCATTTT. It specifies CASEQGLSNQPQHF.

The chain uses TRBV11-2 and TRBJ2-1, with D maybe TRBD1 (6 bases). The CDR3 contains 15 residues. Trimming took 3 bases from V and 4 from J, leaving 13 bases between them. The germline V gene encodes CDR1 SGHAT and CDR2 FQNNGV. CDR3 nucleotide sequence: TGTGCCAGCAGCTTGGGCACAGGGCTTTACAATGAGCAGTTCTTC. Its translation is CASSLGTGLYNEQFF. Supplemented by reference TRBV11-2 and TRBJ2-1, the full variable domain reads EAGVAQSPRYKIIEKRQSVAFWCNPISGHATLYWYQQILGQGPKLLIQFQNNGVVDDSQLPKDRFSAERLKGVDSTLKIQPAKLEDSAVYLCASSLGTGLYNEQFFGPGTRLTVL.

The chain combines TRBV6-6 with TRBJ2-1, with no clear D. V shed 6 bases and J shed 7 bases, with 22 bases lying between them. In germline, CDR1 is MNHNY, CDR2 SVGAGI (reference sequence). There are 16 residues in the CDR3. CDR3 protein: CASSAPGEATANEQFF. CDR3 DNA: TGTGCCAGCAGCGCCCCGGGTGAGGCTACGGCAAATGAGCAGTTCTTC.

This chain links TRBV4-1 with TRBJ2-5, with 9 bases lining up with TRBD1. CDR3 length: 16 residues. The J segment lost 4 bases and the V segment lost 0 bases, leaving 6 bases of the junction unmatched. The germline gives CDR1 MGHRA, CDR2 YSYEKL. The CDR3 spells CASSQEFTGGIETQYF. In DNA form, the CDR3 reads TGCGCCAGCAGCCAAGAGTTTACAGGGGGCATAGAGACCCAGTACTTC.

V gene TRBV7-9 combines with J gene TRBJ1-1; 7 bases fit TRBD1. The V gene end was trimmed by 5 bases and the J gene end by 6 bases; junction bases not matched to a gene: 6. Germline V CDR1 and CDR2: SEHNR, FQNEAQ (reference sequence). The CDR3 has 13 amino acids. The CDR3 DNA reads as TGTGCCAGCAGCGGGCAGGGGGTAGCTGAAGCTTTCTTT. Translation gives CASSGQGVAEAFF. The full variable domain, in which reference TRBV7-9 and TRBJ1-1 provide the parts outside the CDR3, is DTGVSQNPRHKITKRGQNVTFRCDPISEHNRLYWYRQTLGQGPEFLTYFQNEAQLEKSRLLSDRFSAERPKGSFSTLEIQRTEQGDSAMYLCASSGQGVAEAFFGQGTRLTVV.